The clone carrying this T cell receptor (beta chain) was seen many times. The data originate from a study of cytomegalovirus exposure and HLA in healthy donors. The germline gives CDR1 SEHNR, CDR2 FQNEAQ (reference sequence). Trimming cost V 1 base and J 4 bases, with 5 bases left between them. The CDR3 sequence is 14 residues long. Profiling relied on immunoSEQ multiplex PCR, and the TCRdb table lists in-frame clones only, not all of them. This repertoire shows 160,000 or so clones, approximately 86% found once; its top ten account for 2% to 2.5%. The chain combines TRBV7-9 with TRBJ1-6, with no clear D. Input material: PBMCs. The receptor was derived from a young man in good health and CMV-seropositive. The CDR3 DNA reads as TGTGCCAGCAGCTTAGAACAGTATAATTCACCCCTCCACTTT. This sequence encodes CASSLEQYNSPLHF.